The T cell receptor (beta chain) under discussion was sequenced for a study of cytomegalovirus exposure and HLA in healthy donors. This clone has a handful of counts. Its antigen is not known. Study-wide points: The authors reported that TCR beta sequences could predict HLA-A and HLA-B alleles. These predictions were accurate for most subjects in the first cohort.

Per the germline V gene, CDR1 is SGHTA and CDR2 is FQGNSA. The CDR3 is made up of 18 amino acids. Unmatched junction bases numbered 7, after V lost 2 bases and J lost 0 bases. The PCR employed 60 Vbeta primers together with 13 Jbeta primers. Sequenced by immunoSEQ multiplex PCR; TCRdb stores in-frame clones only, minus some. This table holds around 190,000 clones, about 80% found once. This chain connects TRBV7-2 to TRBJ2-6; the match to TRBD2 covers 7 bases. Material: PBMCs. The receptor comes from a woman aged 25-40 years in good health and CMV-seronegative. Here the CDR3 reads CASSLRGPGGSGANVLTF. The CDR3 nucleotides are TGTGCCAGCAGCTTAAGGGGCCCGGGAGGCTCTGGGGCCAACGTCCTGACTTTC.